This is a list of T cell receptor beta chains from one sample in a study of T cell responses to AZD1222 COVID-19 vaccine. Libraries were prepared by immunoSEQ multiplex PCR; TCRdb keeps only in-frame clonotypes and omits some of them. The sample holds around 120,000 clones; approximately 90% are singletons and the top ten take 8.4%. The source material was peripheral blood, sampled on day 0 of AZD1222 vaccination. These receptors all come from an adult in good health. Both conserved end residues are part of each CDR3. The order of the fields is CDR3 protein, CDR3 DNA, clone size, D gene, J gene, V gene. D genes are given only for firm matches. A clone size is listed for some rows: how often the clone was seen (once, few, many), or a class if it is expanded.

CDR3: CASSSRGRAYEQYF; DNA: TGTGCCAGCAGTTCAAGGGGCAGAGCTTACGAGCAGTACTTC; size: once; D: NA; J: TRBJ2-7; V: TRBV27
CDR3: CASSLSDRGGDEQFF; DNA: TGTGCCAGCAGTTTATCGGACAGGGGTGGAGATGAGCAGTTCTTC; size: NA; D: TRBD1; J: TRBJ2-1; V: TRBV28
CDR3: CSARGAGGYTF; DNA: TGCAGTGCTAGGGGGGCTGGTGGCTACACCTTC; size: NA; D: NA; J: TRBJ1-2; V: TRBV20-1
CDR3: CASSFGGNSPLHF; DNA: TGTGCCAGCAGTTTTGGGGGTAATTCACCCCTCCACTTT; size: NA; D: NA; J: TRBJ1-6; V: TRBV12-3/TRBV12-4
CDR3: CASSGGRKGSYEQYF; DNA: TGTGCCAGCAGCGGGGGACGGAAGGGGTCCTACGAGCAGTACTTC; size: NA; D: NA; J: TRBJ2-7; V: TRBV5-6
CDR3: CASSPRRTGDEQFF; DNA: TGTGCCAGCTCACCACGACGGACAGGTGATGAGCAGTTCTTC; size: NA; D: TRBD1; J: TRBJ2-1; V: TRBV18
CDR3: CATSRVGTVQPQHF; DNA: TGTGCCACCAGCAGAGTTGGTACAGTTCAGCCCCAGCATTTT; size: NA; D: NA; J: TRBJ1-5; V: TRBV15
CDR3: CASTASGGSTGELFF; DNA: TGTGCCAGCACCGCCTCCGGGGGTTCGACCGGGGAGCTGTTTTTT; size: NA; D: NA; J: TRBJ2-2; V: TRBV25-1
CDR3: CSARETGVAFF; DNA: TGCAGTGCTAGAGAGACAGGGGTAGCTTTCTTT; size: NA; D: TRBD1; J: TRBJ1-1; V: TRBV20-1
CDR3: CATSDGREGRELFF; DNA: TGTGCCACCAGTGATGGGCGGGAGGGCCGTGAGCTGTTTTTT; size: NA; D: TRBD2; J: TRBJ2-2; V: TRBV24-1